The 25 T cell receptor beta chains in this list originate from one sample, sequenced in a study of control samples from healthy donors and cancer patients. The table came from immunoSEQ multiplex PCR; TCRdb's copy has only in-frame clones and leaves some out. Here the sample spans tens of thousands of clones, 90% to 95% being singletons. The sequenced sample was blood. The receptors derive from a man aged 25 to 45 in good health.

The rearrangement links TRBV13 to TRBJ2-1, with D hard to call. The CDR3 is 15 residues long. CDR1 and CDR2 from the germline V gene are PRHDT and FYEKMQ (reference sequence). Trimming stripped 5 bases from V and 4 bases from J, with 15 bases between. CDR3 nucleotide sequence: TGTGCCAGCAGCCCGAACACAGAAAAATACAATGAGCAGTTCTTC. Translated, it gives CASSPNTEKYNEQFF.

CDR3 nucleotide sequence: TGCAGCGTTGAGGGAGATGGGGGAAACATTCAGTACTTC. The encoded protein is CSVEGDGGNIQYF. V gene TRBV29-1 combines with J gene TRBJ2-4; D might be TRBD1 or TRBD2, each matching 5 bases. Germline assignment: CDR1 SQVTM and CDR2 ANQGSEA. This CDR3 spans 13 amino acids. V lost 3 bases and J 6 bases, leaving 12 bases between the germline ends.

This clone was observed a single time. This chain links TRBV4-1 with TRBJ1-1; D remains unclear. V was cut by 1 base and J by 2 bases, with 5 bases left in between. Germline loops: CDR1 MGHRA, CDR2 YSYEKL. The CDR3 spans 13 residues. The CDR3 sequence: CASSQGGNTEAFF. CDR3 DNA: TGCGCCAGCAGCCAAGGTGGAAACACTGAAGCTTTCTTT.

The chain has TRBV27 and TRBJ2-1; TRBD2 matches at 9 bases. Germline CDR1 and CDR2: MNHEY and SMNVEV (reference sequence). With 2 bases clipped from V and 5 bases from J, the junction kept 4 bases outside the gene matches. The CDR3 spans 15 residues. CDR3 nucleotides: TGTGCCAGCAGTTTAACTAGCGGGCTTCACAATGAGCAGTTCTTC. It is translated as CASSLTSGLHNEQFF.

The chain joins TRBV2 to TRBJ2-7, with D hard to call. The CDR3 is 15 residues long. Trimming took off 1 base at V and 2 bases at J, with 12 bases between the two ends. In germline, CDR1 is SNHLY, CDR2 FYNNEI. The CDR3 protein is CASSEGGGGTYEQYF. The CDR3 region has the DNA TGTGCCAGCAGTGAAGGCGGTGGTGGAACCTACGAGCAGTACTTC.

CDR3 in DNA: TGCGCCAGCAGCTTGGTAGCGGGAGGGCCGAATGAGCAGTTCTTC. Encoded protein: CASSLVAGGPNEQFF. This chain connects TRBV5-1 to TRBJ2-1; 11 bases are shared with TRBD2. Germline CDR1 and CDR2: SGHRS and YFSETQ. V shed 0 bases, J shed 7 bases, and the junction held 3 bases outside the gene matches. There are 15 residues in the CDR3.

V usage is TRBV19 and J usage is TRBJ1-1; possible D gene TRBD1, 5 bases. This CDR3 region has 14 residues. CDR1 is LNHDA and CDR2 is SQIVND in the germline V gene (reference sequence). V was cut by 4 bases and J by 0 bases, with 9 bases left in between. The CDR3 sequence: CASSKEGLNTEAFF. The CDR3 DNA reads as TGTGCCAGTAGTAAGGAGGGGCTGAACACTGAAGCTTTCTTT.

V usage is TRBV28 and J usage is TRBJ1-6; the D gene is possibly TRBD1 (6 bases). V shed 2 bases and J shed 10 bases, with 9 bases lying between them. The CDR3 totals 13 residues. The germline CDR1 and CDR2 sequences are MDHEN and SYDVKM. This CDR3 is CASSLPQGSPLHF. In DNA, the CDR3 is TGTGCCAGCAGTTTACCTCAGGGGTCACCCCTCCACTTT.

This chain joins TRBV6-1 and TRBJ1-5; no definite D call. The CDR3 totals 13 residues. Per germline, CDR1 MNHNS and CDR2 SASEGT. The V end lost 2 bases, the J end lost 6 bases, and 8 bases lay between the germline ends. The CDR3 sequence: CASSEFGIQPQHF. The CDR3 bases are TGTGCCAGCAGTGAATTTGGGATTCAGCCCCAGCATTTT.

V usage is TRBV29-1 and J usage is TRBJ2-7, with 7 bases that match TRBD1. CDR3 length equals 14 residues. V trimming: 0 bases; J trimming: 3 bases; junction bases outside the gene matches: 5. Germline values: CDR1 SQVTM, CDR2 ANQGSEA. In DNA form, the CDR3 reads TGCAGCGTTGAAGATCCACAGGGGAGCTACGAGCAGTACTTC. It specifies CSVEDPQGSYEQYF.

This chain links TRBV7-8 with TRBJ1-5; 9 nucleotides line up with TRBD1. The J segment lost 5 bases and the V segment lost 5 bases, leaving 7 bases of the junction unmatched. The CDR3 is 15 amino acids. CDR1 is SGHVS and CDR2 is FQNEAQ in the germline V gene. The CDR3 DNA sequence: TGTGCCAGCAGCCCCGGGACAGGGTTTGATCAGCCCCAGCATTTT. Its protein product is CASSPGTGFDQPQHF.

This clone has just a few counts. The V and J genes are TRBV5-1 and TRBJ2-7, with D unresolved. This CDR3 is built from 15 residues. Germline V gene sequence: CDR1 SGHRS, CDR2 YFSETQ. Trimming pared 1 base from V and 0 bases from J, leaving 11 bases between. The CDR3 is CASSLKGGSSYEQYF. The CDR3 DNA reads TGCGCCAGCAGCTTGAAGGGCGGTAGCTCCTACGAGCAGTACTTC.

This clone was seen just once. The genes are TRBV7-9 and TRBJ2-7, with D maybe TRBD1 (6 bases). Germline V CDR1 and CDR2: SEHNR, FQNEAQ (reference sequence). The CDR3 length is 17 residues. The V and J ends lost 3 bases and 1 base respectively, with 19 bases between them. The CDR3 here is CASSFIPRRQDSYEQYF. The CDR3 nucleotides read TGTGCCAGCAGCTTCATCCCCCGACGACAGGATTCCTACGAGCAGTACTTC.

This rearrangement joins TRBV5-4 to TRBJ2-7; 9 positions match TRBD1. V was clipped by 4 bases and J by 3 bases; unmatched bases: 5. Germline V lookup: CDR1 SGHNT, CDR2 YYREEE (reference sequence). The CDR3 loop spans 14 amino acids. This chain's CDR3 is CASSPAGQGYEQYF. For the CDR3, the DNA is TGTGCCAGCAGCCCCGCGGGACAGGGCTACGAGCAGTACTTC.

V and J are TRBV20-1 and TRBJ2-1, with 7 bases aligning to TRBD2. Trimming at V came to 5 bases and at J to 11 bases, leaving 6 bases not matched to a gene. The CDR3 contains 11 residues. Germline CDR1 is DFQATT and CDR2 is SNEGSKA (reference sequence). The CDR3 DNA sequence: TGCAGTGCTGAGATGGGGGGGAAGCAGTTCTTC. Its protein is CSAEMGGKQFF.

CDR3 sequence (DNA): TGTGCCAGCAGCTTAGGGAGCAGCACAGATACGCAGTATTTT. Translated, it gives CASSLGSSTDTQYF. The J gene is TRBJ2-3, the V gene TRBV5-6; a weak D match, TRBD2 (5 bases). Per the germline V gene, CDR1 is SGHDT and CDR2 is YYEEEE. With 2 bases removed from V and 0 bases from J, the gap between germline ends came to 7 bases. The CDR3 runs to 14 residues. Full variable domain (missing parts from reference TRBV5-6 and TRBJ2-3): DAGVTQSPTHLIKTRGQQVTLRCSPKSGHDTVSWYQQALGQGPQFIFQYYEEEERQRGNFPDRFSGHQFPNYSSELNVNALLLGDSALYLCASSLGSSTDTQYFGPGTRLTVL.

This chain uses TRBV6-6 with TRBJ2-2; D tentatively fits TRBD1 or TRBD2 (5 bases each). V lost 0 bases, J lost 4 bases, and 12 bases lay in between. This CDR3 region has 16 residues. Germline lookup yields CDR1 MNHNY and CDR2 SVGAGI (reference sequence). The CDR3 bases are TGTGCCAGCAGTTACTCGGGACCCCTGAGCACCGGGGAGCTGTTTTTT. It specifies CASSYSGPLSTGELFF.

The J gene is TRBJ1-1, the V gene TRBV5-4; perhaps TRBD1 as D (5 bases). The CDR3 loop spans 15 amino acids. V was cut by 4 bases and J by 0 bases, with 13 bases left in between. Germline V gene sequence: CDR1 SGHNT, CDR2 YYREEE (reference sequence). CDR3 in DNA: TGTGCCAGCAGCCCCGAGGGGTTAATGAACACTGAAGCTTTCTTT. It encodes CASSPEGLMNTEAFF.

In this sample, this clone turned up once. The chain combines TRBV19 with TRBJ2-7; D gene uncertain. V was pared by 3 bases and J by 4 bases, with 4 bases between. In germline, CDR1 is LNHDA, CDR2 SQIVND (reference sequence). The CDR3 extends over 11 amino acids. The chain's CDR3 is CASSIGYEQYF. The CDR3 nucleotides read TGTGCCAGTAGTATCGGGTACGAGCAGTACTTC.

This sequence joins TRBV28 and TRBJ2-3, with 8 bases that match TRBD1. The CDR3 is 15 amino acids. The trim removed 1 base at V and 2 bases at J, leaving 2 bases unmatched. Looked up from germline, CDR1 is MDHEN and CDR2 is SYDVKM. The CDR3 sequence: CASSLYRGITDTQYF. The CDR3 region has the DNA TGTGCCAGCAGTTTATACAGGGGGATCACAGATACGCAGTATTTT.

This rearrangement joins TRBV2 to TRBJ2-2; D may be TRBD2 (5 bases). V lost 1 base to trimming and J lost 5 bases, with 14 bases between them. There are 16 residues in the CDR3. Germline lookup yields CDR1 SNHLY and CDR2 FYNNEI. CDR3 region: CASSEGGRRETGELFF. Written as DNA, the CDR3 is TGTGCCAGCAGTGAAGGGGGTCGTCGGGAAACCGGGGAGCTGTTTTTT.

The chain recombines TRBV7-3 with TRBJ1-6; no definite D call. There are 15 residues in the CDR3. V was cut by 5 bases and J by 5 bases, with 13 bases left in between. Germline lookup yields CDR1 SGHTA and CDR2 FQGTGA. CDR3 in DNA: TGTGCCAGCAGCCCATCCCAGGCGAATAATTCACCCCTCCACTTT. Its translation: CASSPSQANNSPLHF.

The CDR3 reads CASRGGGHSYEQYF. The DNA for the CDR3 is TGTGCCAGCAGGGGCGGGGGGCACTCCTACGAGCAGTACTTC. The genes are TRBV10-3 and TRBJ2-7; TRBD2 matches 8 bases. The germline V gene has CDR1 ENHRY and CDR2 SYGVKD. The V gene end was trimmed by 10 bases and the J gene end by 0 bases; junction bases not matched to a gene: 8. This CDR3 contains 14 residues.

The V call is TRBV28, the J call TRBJ2-7; 9 nucleotides agree with TRBD2. The CDR3 is made up of 18 amino acids. The V gene's germline CDR1 is MDHEN and CDR2 SYDVKM. V was pared by 2 bases and J by 2 bases, with 13 bases of the junction left unmatched. CDR3 in amino acids: CASSLRGGLAGRTYEQYF. The CDR3 nucleotides read TGTGCCAGCAGTTTACGGGGGGGGCTAGCGGGGAGGACCTACGAGCAGTACTTC.

The rearrangement links TRBV6-2 or TRBV6-3 to TRBJ2-3; 10 nucleotides match TRBD1. CDR3 size: 14 residues. V was clipped by 2 bases and J by 4 bases; unmatched bases: 0. CDR1 and CDR2 (germline): MNHEY, SVGEGT. Written as DNA, the CDR3 is TGTGCCAGCAGTTACGGACAGGGGGCAGATACGCAGTATTTT. Its translation: CASSYGQGADTQYF.